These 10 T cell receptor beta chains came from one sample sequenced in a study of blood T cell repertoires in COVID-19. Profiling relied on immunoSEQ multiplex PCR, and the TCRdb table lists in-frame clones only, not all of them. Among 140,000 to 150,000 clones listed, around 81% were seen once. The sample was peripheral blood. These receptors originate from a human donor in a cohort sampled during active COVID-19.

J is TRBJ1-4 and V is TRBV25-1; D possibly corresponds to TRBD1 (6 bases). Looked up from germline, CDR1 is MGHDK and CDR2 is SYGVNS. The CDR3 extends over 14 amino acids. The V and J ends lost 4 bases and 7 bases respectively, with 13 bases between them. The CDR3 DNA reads TGTGCCAGCAGTGGGGGGGGCGCGGGTGAAAAACTGTTTTTT. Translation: CASSGGGAGEKLFF.

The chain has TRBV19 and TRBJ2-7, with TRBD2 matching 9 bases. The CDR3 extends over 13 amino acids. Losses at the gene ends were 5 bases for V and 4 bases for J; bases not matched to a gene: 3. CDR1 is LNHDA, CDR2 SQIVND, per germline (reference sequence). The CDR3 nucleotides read TGTGCCAGTAGTGCGGGACTAGCTTACGAGCAGTACTTC. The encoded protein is CASSAGLAYEQYF.

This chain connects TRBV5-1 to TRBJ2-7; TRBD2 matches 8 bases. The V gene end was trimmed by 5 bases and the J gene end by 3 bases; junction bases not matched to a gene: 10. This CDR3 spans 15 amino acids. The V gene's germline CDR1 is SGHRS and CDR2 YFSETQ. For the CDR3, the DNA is TGCGCCAGCAGGTCGGGAGCGGGAGCCGACTACGAGCAGTACTTC. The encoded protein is CASRSGAGADYEQYF.

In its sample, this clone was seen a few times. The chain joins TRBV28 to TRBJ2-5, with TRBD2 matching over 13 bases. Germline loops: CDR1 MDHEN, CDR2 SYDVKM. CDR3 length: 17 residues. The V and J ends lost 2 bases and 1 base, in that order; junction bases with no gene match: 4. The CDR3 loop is CASSLGRLAGGQETQYF. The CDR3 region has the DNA TGTGCCAGCAGTTTAGGCCGACTAGCGGGAGGCCAAGAGACCCAGTACTTC.

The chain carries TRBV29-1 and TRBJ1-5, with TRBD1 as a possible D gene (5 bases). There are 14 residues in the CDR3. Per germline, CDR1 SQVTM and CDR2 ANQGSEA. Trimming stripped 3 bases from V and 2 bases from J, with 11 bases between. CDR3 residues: CSVDPARGNQPQHF. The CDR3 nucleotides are TGCAGCGTTGATCCGGCCAGGGGCAATCAGCCCCAGCATTTT.

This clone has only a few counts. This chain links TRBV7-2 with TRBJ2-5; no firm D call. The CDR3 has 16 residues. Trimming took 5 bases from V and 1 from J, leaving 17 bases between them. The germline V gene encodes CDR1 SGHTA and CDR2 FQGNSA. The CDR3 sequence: CASSLLPRQVQETQYF. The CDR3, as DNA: TGTGCCAGCAGCCTGTTGCCCAGACAAGTCCAAGAGACCCAGTACTTC.

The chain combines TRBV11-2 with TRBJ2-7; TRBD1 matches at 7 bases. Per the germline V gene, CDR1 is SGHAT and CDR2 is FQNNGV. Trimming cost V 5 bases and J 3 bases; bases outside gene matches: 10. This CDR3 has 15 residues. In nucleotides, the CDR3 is TGTGCCAGCAGCCGAGACGGACAGGCCTTCTACGAGCAGTACTTC. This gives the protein CASSRDGQAFYEQYF.

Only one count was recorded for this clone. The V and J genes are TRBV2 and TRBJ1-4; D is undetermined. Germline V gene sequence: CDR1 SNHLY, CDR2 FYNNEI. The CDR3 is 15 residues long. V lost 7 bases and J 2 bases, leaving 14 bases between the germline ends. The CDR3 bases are TGTGCCAGCACTCCGAGGAAGGTCACTAATGAAAAACTGTTTTTT. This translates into CASTPRKVTNEKLFF.

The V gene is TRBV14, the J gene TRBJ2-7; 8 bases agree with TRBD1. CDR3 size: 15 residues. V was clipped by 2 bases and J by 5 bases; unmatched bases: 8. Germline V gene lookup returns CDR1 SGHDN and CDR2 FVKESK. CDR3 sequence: CASSQLGAGGDEQYF. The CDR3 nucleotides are TGTGCCAGCAGCCAACTGGGGGCAGGGGGCGACGAGCAGTACTTC. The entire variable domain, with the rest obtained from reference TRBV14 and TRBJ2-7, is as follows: EAGVTQFPSHSVIEKGQTVTLRCDPISGHDNLYWYRRVMGKEIKFLLHFVKESKQDESGMPNNRFLAERTGGTYSTLKVQPAELEDSGVYFCASSQLGAGGDEQYFGPGTRLTVT.

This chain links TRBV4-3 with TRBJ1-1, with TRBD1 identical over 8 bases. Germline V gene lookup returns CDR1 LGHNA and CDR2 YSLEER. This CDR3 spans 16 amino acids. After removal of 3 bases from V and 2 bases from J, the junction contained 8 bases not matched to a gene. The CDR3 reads CASSHGLGTGNTEAFF. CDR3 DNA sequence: TGCGCCAGCAGCCATGGACTAGGGACAGGAAACACTGAAGCTTTCTTT.